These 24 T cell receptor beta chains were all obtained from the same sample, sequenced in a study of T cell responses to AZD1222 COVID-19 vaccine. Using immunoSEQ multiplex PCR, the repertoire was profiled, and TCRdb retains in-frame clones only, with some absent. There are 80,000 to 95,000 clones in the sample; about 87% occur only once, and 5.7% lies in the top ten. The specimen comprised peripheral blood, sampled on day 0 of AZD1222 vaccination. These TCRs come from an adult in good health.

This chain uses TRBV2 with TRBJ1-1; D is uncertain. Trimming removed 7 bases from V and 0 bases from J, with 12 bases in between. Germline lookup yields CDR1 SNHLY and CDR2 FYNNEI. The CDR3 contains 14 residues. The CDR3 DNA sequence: TGTGCCAGCATGCCGGACTTGGTGAACACTGAAGCTTTCTTT. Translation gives CASMPDLVNTEAFF.

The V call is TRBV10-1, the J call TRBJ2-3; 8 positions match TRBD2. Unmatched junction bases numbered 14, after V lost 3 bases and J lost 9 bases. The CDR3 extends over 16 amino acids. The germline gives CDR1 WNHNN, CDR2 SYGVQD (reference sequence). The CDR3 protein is CASSDGIAGREETQYF. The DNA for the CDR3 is TGCGCCAGCAGTGACGGGATAGCGGGGAGGGAGGAAACGCAGTATTTT.

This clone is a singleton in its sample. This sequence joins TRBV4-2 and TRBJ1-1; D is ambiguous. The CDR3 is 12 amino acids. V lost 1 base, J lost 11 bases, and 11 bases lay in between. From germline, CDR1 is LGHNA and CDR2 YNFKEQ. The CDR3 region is CASSQARVSAFF. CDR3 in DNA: TGTGCCAGCAGCCAAGCCCGGGTTTCGGCTTTCTTT.

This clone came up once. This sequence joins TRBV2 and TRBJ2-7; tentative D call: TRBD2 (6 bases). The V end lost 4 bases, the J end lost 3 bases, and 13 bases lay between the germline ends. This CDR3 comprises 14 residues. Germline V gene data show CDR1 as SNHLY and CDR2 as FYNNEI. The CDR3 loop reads CASSASGVGYEQYF. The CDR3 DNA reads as TGTGCCAGCAGTGCGTCGGGGGTGGGCTACGAGCAGTACTTC.

CDR3 sequence (DNA): TGTGCCAGCAGTTTGAGCTGGTCGAGAGGGGGAGATGGCTACACCTTC. It codes for CASSLSWSRGGDGYTF. The V call is TRBV28, the J call TRBJ1-2, with D perhaps matching TRBD1 (6 bases). Deletions cut 3 bases from V and 6 bases from J, with 20 bases between. This CDR3 is 16 amino acids long. Germline V gene sequence: CDR1 MDHEN, CDR2 SYDVKM.

In DNA, the CDR3 is TGTGCCAGCTCGCTGGGAAGGGCTGACTATGGCTACACCTTC. It specifies CASSLGRADYGYTF. The chain employs TRBV7-2 and TRBJ1-2; no clear D. V gave up 8 bases and J gave up 3 bases, with 16 bases separating them. The CDR3 spans 14 residues. Germline values: CDR1 SGHTA, CDR2 FQGNSA.

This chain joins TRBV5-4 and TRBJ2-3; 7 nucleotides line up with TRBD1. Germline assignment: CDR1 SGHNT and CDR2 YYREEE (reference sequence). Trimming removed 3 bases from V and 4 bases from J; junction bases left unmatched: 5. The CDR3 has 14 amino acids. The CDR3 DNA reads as TGTGCCAGCAGCTACAGGGGAGCAGCAGATACGCAGTATTTT. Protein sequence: CASSYRGAADTQYF.

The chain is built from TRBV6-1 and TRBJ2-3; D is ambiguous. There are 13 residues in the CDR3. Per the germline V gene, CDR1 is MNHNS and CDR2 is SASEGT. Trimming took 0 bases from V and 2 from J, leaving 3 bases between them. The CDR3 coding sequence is TGTGCCAGCAGTGAAGCAAACACAGATACGCAGTATTTT. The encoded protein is CASSEANTDTQYF.

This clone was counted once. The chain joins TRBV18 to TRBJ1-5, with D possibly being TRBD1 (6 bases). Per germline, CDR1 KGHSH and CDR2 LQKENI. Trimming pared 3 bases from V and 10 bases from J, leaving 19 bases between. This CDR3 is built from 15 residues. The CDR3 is CASSPPGIGGPPQHF. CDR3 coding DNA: TGTGCCAGCTCACCCCCCGGGATCGGGGGGCCACCCCAGCATTTT. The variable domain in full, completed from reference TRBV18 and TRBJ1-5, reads NAGVMQNPRHLVRRRGQEARLRCSPMKGHSHVYWYRQLPEEGLKFMVYLQKENIIDESGMPKERFSAEFPKEGPSILRIQQVVRGDSAAYFCASSPPGIGGPPQHFGDGTRLSIL.

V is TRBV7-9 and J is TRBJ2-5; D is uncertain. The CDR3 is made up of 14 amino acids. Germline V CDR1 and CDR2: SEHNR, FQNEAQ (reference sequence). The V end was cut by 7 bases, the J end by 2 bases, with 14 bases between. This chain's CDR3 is CASNAPDGQETQYF. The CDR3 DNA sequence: TGTGCCAGCAACGCGCCCGACGGACAAGAGACCCAGTACTTC.

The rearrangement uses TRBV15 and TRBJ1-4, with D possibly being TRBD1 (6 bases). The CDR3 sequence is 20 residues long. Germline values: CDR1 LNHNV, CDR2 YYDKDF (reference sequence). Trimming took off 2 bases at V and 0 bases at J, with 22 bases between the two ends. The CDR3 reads CATSRSPSHRALATNEKLFF. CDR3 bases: TGTGCCACCAGCAGATCTCCCTCCCACAGGGCCCTAGCAACTAATGAAAAACTGTTTTTT.

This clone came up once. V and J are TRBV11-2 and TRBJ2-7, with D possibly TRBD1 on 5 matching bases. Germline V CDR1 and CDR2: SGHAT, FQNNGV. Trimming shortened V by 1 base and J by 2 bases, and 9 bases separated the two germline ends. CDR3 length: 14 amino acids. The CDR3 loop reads CASSLGRTTYEQYF. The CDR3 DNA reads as TGTGCCAGCAGCTTAGGGCGGACAACCTACGAGCAGTACTTC.

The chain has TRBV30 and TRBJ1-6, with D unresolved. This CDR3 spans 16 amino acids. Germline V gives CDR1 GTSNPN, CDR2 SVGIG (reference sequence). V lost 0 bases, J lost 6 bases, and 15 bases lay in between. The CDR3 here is CAWSVLRVFGNSPLHF. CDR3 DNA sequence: TGTGCCTGGAGTGTACTTAGGGTCTTCGGTAATTCACCCCTCCACTTT. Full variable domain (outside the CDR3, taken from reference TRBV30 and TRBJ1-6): SQTIHQWPATLVQPVGSPLSLECTVEGTSNPNLYWYRQAAGRGLQLLFYSVGIGQISSEVPQNLSASRPQDRQFILSSKKLLLSDSGFYLCAWSVLRVFGNSPLHFGNGTRLTVT.

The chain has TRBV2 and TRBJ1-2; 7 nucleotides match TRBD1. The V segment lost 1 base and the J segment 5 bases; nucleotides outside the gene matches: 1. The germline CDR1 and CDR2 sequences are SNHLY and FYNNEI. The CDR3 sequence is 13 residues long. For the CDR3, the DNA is TGTGCCAGCAGTGAAGAGGGACAGTATGGCTACACCTTC. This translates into CASSEEGQYGYTF.

CDR3 coding DNA: TGCGCCAGCAGTGAGTGGACAGGGGCGCGTGGCTACACCTTC. It is translated as CASSEWTGARGYTF. The rearrangement joins TRBV10-2 to TRBJ1-2; TRBD1 matches 9 bases. CDR1 and CDR2 (germline): WSHSY, SAAADI. J lost 7 bases, V lost 1 base, and 4 bases had no gene match. The CDR3 spans 14 residues.

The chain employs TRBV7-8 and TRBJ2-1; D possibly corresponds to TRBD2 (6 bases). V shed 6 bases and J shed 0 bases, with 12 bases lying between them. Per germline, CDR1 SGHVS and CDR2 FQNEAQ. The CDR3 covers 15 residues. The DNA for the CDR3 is TGTGCCAGCAGTGCCCCGACTAGCTCCTACAATGAGCAGTTCTTC. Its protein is CASSAPTSSYNEQFF.

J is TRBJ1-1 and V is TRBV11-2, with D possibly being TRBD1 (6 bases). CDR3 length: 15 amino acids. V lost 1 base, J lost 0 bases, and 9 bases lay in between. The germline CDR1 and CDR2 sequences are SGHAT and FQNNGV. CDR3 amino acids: CASSLGGPLNTEAFF. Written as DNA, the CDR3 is TGTGCCAGCAGCTTAGGGGGGCCCTTGAACACTGAAGCTTTCTTT. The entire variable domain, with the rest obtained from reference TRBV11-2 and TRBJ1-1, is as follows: EAGVAQSPRYKIIEKRQSVAFWCNPISGHATLYWYQQILGQGPKLLIQFQNNGVVDDSQLPKDRFSAERLKGVDSTLKIQPAKLEDSAVYLCASSLGGPLNTEAFFGQGTRLTVV.

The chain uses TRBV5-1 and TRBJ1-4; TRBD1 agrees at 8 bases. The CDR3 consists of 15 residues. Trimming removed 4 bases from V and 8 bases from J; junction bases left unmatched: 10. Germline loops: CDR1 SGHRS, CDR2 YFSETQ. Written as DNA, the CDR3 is TGCGCCAGCAGCGGACAGACCGGGACAGGCGAAAAACTGTTTTTT. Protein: CASSGQTGTGEKLFF.

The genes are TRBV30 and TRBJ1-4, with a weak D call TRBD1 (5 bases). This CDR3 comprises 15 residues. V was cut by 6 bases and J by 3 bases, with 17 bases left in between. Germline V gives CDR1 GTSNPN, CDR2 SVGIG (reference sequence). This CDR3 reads CACNQGGRANEKLFF. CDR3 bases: TGTGCCTGTAACCAGGGAGGGCGAGCTAATGAAAAACTGTTTTTT.

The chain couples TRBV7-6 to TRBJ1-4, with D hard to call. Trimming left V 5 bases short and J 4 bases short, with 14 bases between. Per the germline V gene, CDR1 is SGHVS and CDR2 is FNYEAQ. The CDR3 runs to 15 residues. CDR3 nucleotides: TGTGCCAGCAGCCCCTACCCCGCGGTTAATGAAAAACTGTTTTTT. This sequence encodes CASSPYPAVNEKLFF.

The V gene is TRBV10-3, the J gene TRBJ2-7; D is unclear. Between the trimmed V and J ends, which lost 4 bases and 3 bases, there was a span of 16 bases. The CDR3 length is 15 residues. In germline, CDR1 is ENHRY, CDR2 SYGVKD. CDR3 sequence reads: CAISAPEAAYYEQYF. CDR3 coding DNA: TGTGCCATCAGTGCTCCCGAGGCAGCGTACTACGAGCAGTACTTC.

The CDR3 DNA reads as TGTGCCAGCTCACCAATAGGGAACTATGGCTACACCTTC. Translated, it gives CASSPIGNYGYTF. The chain carries TRBV18 and TRBJ1-2; D unclear. The germline V gene encodes CDR1 KGHSH and CDR2 LQKENI. There are 13 residues in the CDR3. Trimming stripped 2 bases from V and 2 bases from J, with 6 bases between.

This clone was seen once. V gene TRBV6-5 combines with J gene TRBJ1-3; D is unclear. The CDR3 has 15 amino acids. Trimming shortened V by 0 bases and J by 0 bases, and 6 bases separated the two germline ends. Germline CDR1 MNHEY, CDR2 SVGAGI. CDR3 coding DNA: TGTGCCAGCAGTTACTCGGCACTCTCTGGAAACACCATATATTTT. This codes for CASSYSALSGNTIYF.

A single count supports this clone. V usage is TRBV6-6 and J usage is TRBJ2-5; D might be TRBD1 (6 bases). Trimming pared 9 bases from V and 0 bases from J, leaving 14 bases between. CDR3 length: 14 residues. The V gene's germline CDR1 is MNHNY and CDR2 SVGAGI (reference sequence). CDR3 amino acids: CASGTSSYQETQYF. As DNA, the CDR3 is TGTGCCAGTGGGACATCATCGTACCAAGAGACCCAGTACTTC.